This T cell receptor (beta chain) was sequenced in a study of T cells expressing NK-cell markers. Overall study context: Sorted CD3+CD56+NKG2C+, CD3+CD56+NKG2C- and CD3+CD56-NKG2C+ T cells provided the TCR beta repertoires.

Beta-chain TCR cDNA was generated via 5'RACE template switching with UMIs. TCRdb processed the 5' RACE reads again and assigns one entry to each CDR3 protein, with no DNA. The table gives 440,000 or so distinct CDR3 sequences; the top ten clones make up 7.3% of it. Germline loops: CDR1 SGHRS, CDR2 YFSETQ. The CDR3 consists of 12 residues. This clonotype was obtained from a woman between 18 and 70 years old in good health. V gene TRBV5-1 combines with J gene TRBJ2-3; the D call of TRBD1 rests on TCRdb alone, since no DNA is present to check it. The sequenced sample was blood T cells: a sorted CD56 or NKG2C T cell subset, CD4+ or CD8+ T cells, or bulk PBMC T cells (not recorded which). The CDR3 sequence is CACRQGADTQYF.